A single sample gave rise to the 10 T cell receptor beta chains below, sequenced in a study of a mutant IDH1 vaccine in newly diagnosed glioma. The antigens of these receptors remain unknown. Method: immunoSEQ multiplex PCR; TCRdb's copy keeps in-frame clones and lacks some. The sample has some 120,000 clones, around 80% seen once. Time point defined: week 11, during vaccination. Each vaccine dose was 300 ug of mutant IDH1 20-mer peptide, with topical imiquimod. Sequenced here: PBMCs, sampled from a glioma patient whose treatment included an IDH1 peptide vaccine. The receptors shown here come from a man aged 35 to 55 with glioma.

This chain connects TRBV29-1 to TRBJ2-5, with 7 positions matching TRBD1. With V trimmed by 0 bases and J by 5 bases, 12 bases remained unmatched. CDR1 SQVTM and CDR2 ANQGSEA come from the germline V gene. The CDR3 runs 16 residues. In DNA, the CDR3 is TGCAGCGTTGAAGATGTTGTGACAGGGATGGGGGAGACCCAGTACTTC. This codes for CSVEDVVTGMGETQYF. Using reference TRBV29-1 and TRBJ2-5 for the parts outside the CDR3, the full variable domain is SAVISQKPSRDICQRGTSLTIQCQVDSQVTMMFWYRQQPGQSLTLIATANQGSEATYESGFVIDKFPISRPNLTFSTLTVSNMSPEDSSIYLCSVEDVVTGMGETQYFGPGTRLLVL.

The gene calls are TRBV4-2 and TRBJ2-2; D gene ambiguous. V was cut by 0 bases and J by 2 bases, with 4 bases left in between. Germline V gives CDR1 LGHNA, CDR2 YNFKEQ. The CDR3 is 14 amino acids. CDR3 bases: TGTGCCAGCAGCCAAGACCCTAACACCGGGGAGCTGTTTTTT. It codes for CASSQDPNTGELFF.

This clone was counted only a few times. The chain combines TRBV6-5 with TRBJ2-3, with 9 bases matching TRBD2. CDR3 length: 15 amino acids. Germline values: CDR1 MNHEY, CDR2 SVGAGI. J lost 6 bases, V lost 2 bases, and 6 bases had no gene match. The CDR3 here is CASSYATSGPDTQYF. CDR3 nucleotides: TGTGCCAGCAGTTACGCGACTAGCGGTCCGGATACGCAGTATTTT.

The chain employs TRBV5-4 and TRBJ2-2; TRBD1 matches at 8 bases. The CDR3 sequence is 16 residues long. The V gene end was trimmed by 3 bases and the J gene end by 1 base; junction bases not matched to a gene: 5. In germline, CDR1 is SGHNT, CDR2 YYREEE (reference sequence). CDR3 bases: TGTGCCAGCAGCTCCGGGACAGGAAAGAACACCGGGGAGCTGTTTTTT. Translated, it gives CASSSGTGKNTGELFF.

CDR3 protein: CAWSRWGSGAMNTEAFF. CDR3 coding DNA: TGTGCCTGGAGTCGATGGGGCAGCGGAGCCATGAACACTGAAGCTTTCTTT. The chain is built from TRBV30 and TRBJ1-1; weak D call: TRBD1 (5 bases). Germline values: CDR1 GTSNPN, CDR2 SVGIG (reference sequence). Deletions cut 2 bases from V and 0 bases from J, with 19 bases between. The CDR3 length is 17 residues.

CDR3 DNA sequence: TGTGCCAGCAGTTATGCATCGGGGGCGAAAGAGCAGTACTTC. This translates into CASSYASGAKEQYF. The genes are TRBV27 and TRBJ2-7; TRBD1 or TRBD2 may be the D gene (6 bases each). V lost 4 bases and J 7 bases, leaving 17 bases between the germline ends. This CDR3 has 14 residues. Germline CDR1 and CDR2: MNHEY and SMNVEV (reference sequence).

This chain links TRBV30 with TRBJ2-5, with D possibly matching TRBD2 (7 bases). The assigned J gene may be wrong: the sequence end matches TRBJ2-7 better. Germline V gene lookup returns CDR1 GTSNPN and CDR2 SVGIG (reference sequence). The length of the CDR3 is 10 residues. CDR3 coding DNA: TGTGCCTGCGGGGGGCGCGAGCAGTACTTC. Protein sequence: CACGGREQYF.

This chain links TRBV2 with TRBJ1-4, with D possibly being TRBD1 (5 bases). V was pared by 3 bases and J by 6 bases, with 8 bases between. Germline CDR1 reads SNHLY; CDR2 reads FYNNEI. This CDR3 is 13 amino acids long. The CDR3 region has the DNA TGTGCCAGCAGTGATTGGGGGGATGAAAAACTGTTTTTT. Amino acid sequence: CASSDWGDEKLFF.

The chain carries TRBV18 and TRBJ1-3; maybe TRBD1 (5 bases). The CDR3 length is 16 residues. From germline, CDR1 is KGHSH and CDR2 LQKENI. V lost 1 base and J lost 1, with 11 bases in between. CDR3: CASSPQWDLSGNTIYF. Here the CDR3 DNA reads TGTGCCAGCTCACCACAATGGGACTTGTCTGGAAACACCATATATTTT.

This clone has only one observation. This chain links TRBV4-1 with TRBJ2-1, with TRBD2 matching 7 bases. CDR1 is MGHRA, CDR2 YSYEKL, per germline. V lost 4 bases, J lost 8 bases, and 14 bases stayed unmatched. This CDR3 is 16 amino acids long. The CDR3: CASSPPRAAGTDEQFF. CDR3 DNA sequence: TGCGCCAGCAGCCCCCCTCGGGCAGCGGGAACGGATGAGCAGTTCTTC.